This T cell receptor beta chain was identified in a study of blood T cell repertoires in COVID-19. Sequencing was performed with immunoSEQ multiplex PCR; in TCRdb, only in-frame clones are kept and a portion is missing. The sample lists 80,000 to 100,000 clones; less than 85% were seen once. The CDR3 length is 15 residues. The J segment lost 0 bases and the V segment lost 3 bases, leaving 4 bases of the junction unmatched. Germline-derived CDR1 and CDR2 are DFQATT and SNEGSKA (reference sequence). This clone came up once. The sequence was obtained from a woman in her 70s with acute or convalescent COVID-19. The chain is built from TRBV20-1 and TRBJ1-5; 8 bases map to TRBD1. Sample: peripheral blood. This CDR3 is CSASRGQASNQPQHF. The CDR3 coding sequence is TGCAGTGCTAGTAGGGGACAGGCTAGCAATCAGCCCCAGCATTTT.